The 8 T cell receptor beta chains in this list originate from one sample, sequenced in a study of CD8 T cells in ankylosing spondylitis. One entry per CDR3 protein results from TCRdb running MiXCR on the 5' RACE reads. The sample shows more than 150,000 distinct CDR3 sequences, 15% to 20% of them seen only once. Sequencing was done on a sample of blood, either unsorted or a sorted T cell fraction (not recorded which). These receptors originate from a male donor aged 5 to 30 with ankylosing spondylitis or in good health (not recorded which).

This clonotype has at least ten counts. V usage is TRBV11-3 and J usage is TRBJ2-2; tentative D call: TRBD1 (5 bases). This CDR3 contains 16 residues. V lost 4 bases and J 3 bases, leaving 15 bases between the germline ends. CDR1 is SGHNT and CDR2 is YENEEA in the germline V gene. CDR3 bases: TGTGCCAGCAGCTCCTCCGGACAAGGTTACACCGGGGAGCTGTTTTTT. Its protein is CASSSSGQGYTGELFF.

This clonotype was seen at least ten times. V is TRBV12-3 or TRBV12-4 and J is TRBJ2-1, with 10 nucleotides matching TRBD2. The V gene end was trimmed by 6 bases and the J gene end by 0 bases; junction bases not matched to a gene: 29. There are 24 residues in the CDR3. The CDR3 here is CASSSGASGSWRAPVESSYNEQFF. CDR3 DNA sequence: TGTGCCAGCAGCTCTGGGGCTAGCGGGAGTTGGAGAGCTCCTGTGGAGAGCTCCTACAATGAGCAGTTCTTC.

In its sample, this clonotype was seen many times. V gene TRBV7-8 combines with J gene TRBJ2-7; 16 bases are a match to TRBD2. The CDR3 is made up of 20 amino acids. The V gene's germline CDR1 is SGHVS and CDR2 FQNEAQ. V lost 3 bases and J lost 1; bases outside the gene matches: 12. In nucleotides, the CDR3 is TGTGCCAGCAGCTTCCTCTCTCCGGGACTAGCGGGAGGGGATTCCTACGAGCAGTACTTC. Its protein is CASSFLSPGLAGGDSYEQYF.

This clonotype was counted many times. This sequence joins TRBV5-5 and TRBJ2-5, with 9 bases that match TRBD1. The V segment lost 0 bases and the J segment 5 bases; nucleotides outside the gene matches: 8. The germline V gene has CDR1 SGHKS and CDR2 YYEKEE (reference sequence). There are 16 residues in the CDR3. The CDR3 here is CASSLDPGQGGETQYF. Written as DNA, the CDR3 is TGTGCCAGCAGCTTGGACCCGGGACAGGGCGGGGAGACCCAGTACTTC.

This clonotype was seen many times. DNA for the CDR3: TGTGCCAGCAGTGAACAGGGGGTAGAAGCTTTCTTT. Amino acids: CASSEQGVEAFF. V gene TRBV12-3 or TRBV12-4 combines with J gene TRBJ1-1, with 8 nucleotides matching TRBD1. CDR3 length: 12 amino acids. The trim removed 5 bases at V and 8 bases at J, leaving 4 bases unmatched.

This clonotype was detected many times. The chain is built from TRBV28 and TRBJ2-7, with TRBD1 matching over 8 bases. The CDR3 has 12 amino acids. V gave up 3 bases and J gave up 5 bases; unmatched junction bases: 0. Looked up from germline, CDR1 is MDHEN and CDR2 is SYDVKM. CDR3 in amino acids: CASSFRGHEQYF. The CDR3 DNA reads TGTGCCAGCAGTTTCAGGGGGCACGAGCAGTACTTC. The full variable domain, its missing parts supplied by reference TRBV28 and TRBJ2-7, is DVKVTQSSRYLVKRTGEKVFLECVQDMDHENMFWYRQDPGLGLRLIYFSYDVKMKEKGDIPEGYSVSREKKERFSLILESASTNQTSMYLCASSFRGHEQYFGPGTRLTVT.

This clonotype has a count of ten or more. The CDR3 loop is CAISADRAKGAFF. The CDR3 DNA follows: TGTGCCATCAGTGCGGACAGGGCGAAGGGAGCTTTCTTT. The V gene is TRBV10-3, the J gene TRBJ1-1; TRBD1 matches 8 bases. Trimming removed 4 bases from V and 10 bases from J; junction bases left unmatched: 8. This CDR3 is built from 13 residues. The V gene's germline CDR1 is ENHRY and CDR2 SYGVKD.

J is TRBJ2-1 and V is TRBV29-1; TRBD2 agrees at 9 bases. Per germline, CDR1 SQVTM and CDR2 ANQGSEA. After removal of 1 base from V and 1 base from J, the junction contained 8 bases not matched to a gene. The CDR3 spans 17 residues. CDR3 nucleotides: TGCAGCGTTGAAGGTGGAAGCGGGAGGTCTTCCTACAATGAGCAGTTCTTC. This codes for CSVEGGSGRSSYNEQFF.